Presented here are 26 T cell receptor beta chains from one specimen sequenced in a study of shared clonotypes between healthy human individuals. This table comes from immunoSEQ multiplex PCR, and its TCRdb copy is limited to in-frame clones, with some not included. The data hold some 2.1 million clones, with 85% to 95% observed a single time. The sequencing input was naive CD4+ T cells sorted from blood. Documented subset: CD45RA+ positively selected. The receptor set was obtained from a man younger than 35 in good health.

The chain employs TRBV23-1 and TRBJ1-6; unclear D gene. TRBV23-1 belongs to the ORF category, with a function that is uncertain. Trimming took off 8 bases at V and 7 bases at J, with 15 bases between the two ends. This CDR3 region has 14 residues. CDR3 bases: TGCGCCAGCCCCCCGGGAGCCTCAAATTCACCCCTCCACTTT. Its protein is CASPPGASNSPLHF.

V usage is TRBV29-1 and J usage is TRBJ1-4, with D possibly being TRBD1 (6 bases). CDR1 SQVTM and CDR2 ANQGSEA come from the germline V gene. The CDR3 loop spans 13 amino acids. V lost 8 bases to trimming and J lost 8 bases, with 18 bases between them. The CDR3 protein is CSSRGAGTEKLFF. In DNA, the CDR3 is TGCAGCTCAAGGGGGGCAGGGACCGAAAAACTGTTTTTT.

This clone was recorded only once. The V call is TRBV4-3, the J call TRBJ2-2, with a weak D call TRBD2 (5 bases). V lost 1 base and J lost 2, with 11 bases in between. Germline CDR1 and CDR2: LGHNA and YSLEER. The CDR3 is 16 amino acids. The CDR3 spells CASSQGLLTNTGELFF. For the CDR3, the DNA is TGCGCCAGCAGCCAAGGACTACTAACCAACACCGGGGAGCTGTTTTTT.

The V call is TRBV6-5, the J call TRBJ1-3; TRBD1 might be the D (5 bases). Germline loops: CDR1 MNHEY, CDR2 SVGAGI. This CDR3 is 16 amino acids long. V was shortened by 4 bases and J by 0 bases, with 13 bases between the two germline ends. DNA of the CDR3: TGTGCCAGCAGTTTTTCTCAGGGTTCCTCTGGAAACACCATATATTTT. This codes for CASSFSQGSSGNTIYF.

The V and J genes are TRBV7-9 and TRBJ1-3; the match to TRBD1 covers 9 bases. The CDR3 is 17 residues long. Looked up from germline, CDR1 is SEHNR and CDR2 is FQNEAQ (reference sequence). The ends lost 6 bases at V and 5 bases at J; junction bases unmatched: 14. The CDR3 bases are TGTGCCAGCAGTTGGCCACAGGGGGCCCATGCTAGAAACACCATATATTTT. It encodes CASSWPQGAHARNTIYF.

This chain joins TRBV28 and TRBJ2-3; TRBD2 agrees at 7 bases. The germline gives CDR1 MDHEN, CDR2 SYDVKM. With 0 bases clipped from V and 4 bases from J, the junction kept 4 bases outside the gene matches. This CDR3 has 15 residues. CDR3: CASSLWGRGADTQYF. The CDR3 DNA follows: TGTGCCAGCAGTTTATGGGGTCGGGGGGCAGATACGCAGTATTTT.

The V gene is TRBV10-1, the J gene TRBJ2-7, with D possibly matching TRBD2 (6 bases). The V end lost 4 bases, the J end lost 5 bases, and 18 bases lay between the germline ends. Germline V gene data show CDR1 as WNHNN and CDR2 as SYGVQD (reference sequence). The CDR3 is 15 amino acids. The DNA for the CDR3 is TGCGCCAGCAGTGTTACGATGGGGGGAATCAACGAGCAGTACTTC. Translation gives CASSVTMGGINEQYF.

The rearrangement uses TRBV18 and TRBJ1-1, with D possibly matching TRBD1 (6 bases). CDR3 length equals 14 residues. Per the germline V gene, CDR1 is KGHSH and CDR2 is LQKENI. Trimming took off 2 bases at V and 6 bases at J, with 13 bases between the two ends. As DNA, the CDR3 is TGTGCCAGCTCACCAACCGTGGGGGGCCCTGAAGCTTTCTTT. The encoded protein is CASSPTVGGPEAFF.

As concerns this clone: Additional DNA sequences in this sample encode the identical CDR3. The chain uses TRBV6-1 and TRBJ1-3, with 8 bases lining up with TRBD1. J gave up 0 bases and V 4 bases, and 2 bases lay outside the gene matches. This CDR3 comprises 15 residues. Germline V gene sequence: CDR1 MNHNS, CDR2 SASEGT. CDR3 sequence: CASSVDRGSGNTIYF. The CDR3 DNA is TGTGCCAGCAGTGTTGACAGGGGCTCTGGAAACACCATATATTTT.

Remarks on this clone: This specimen includes other DNA sequences encoding the same CDR3. V and J are TRBV2 and TRBJ1-3; unclear D gene. The CDR3 is 12 residues long. V was pared by 3 bases and J by 8 bases, with 8 bases between. Per the germline V gene, CDR1 is SNHLY and CDR2 is FYNNEI. Here the CDR3 DNA reads TGTGCCAGCAGTGACTCCGGGGACACCATATATTTT. Translation gives CASSDSGDTIYF.

The chain uses TRBV4-3 and TRBJ2-7; 7 bases line up with TRBD1. Germline V CDR1 and CDR2: LGHNA, YSLEER. The V segment lost 0 bases and the J segment 0 bases; nucleotides outside the gene matches: 8. There are 17 residues in the CDR3. The CDR3 DNA reads as TGCGCCAGCAGCCAAGAGGAGGCCGGGACAGTCTCCTACGAGCAGTACTTC. It yields the protein CASSQEEAGTVSYEQYF.

The V and J genes are TRBV5-1 and TRBJ2-3; 7 bases fit TRBD2. The CDR3 is 18 amino acids. Losses at the gene ends were 4 bases for V and 4 bases for J; bases not matched to a gene: 18. Germline values: CDR1 SGHRS, CDR2 YFSETQ. For the CDR3, the DNA is TGCGCCAGCAGCCTGGCCGGGAGGACCGTAAACGGGGCAGATACGCAGTATTTT. This gives the protein CASSLAGRTVNGADTQYF.

This chain uses TRBV18 with TRBJ2-5; the D gene could be TRBD1 or TRBD2 (5 bases each). Trimming removed 6 bases from V and 7 bases from J, with 15 bases in between. Germline V gene data show CDR1 as KGHSH and CDR2 as LQKENI. This CDR3 region has 13 residues. The CDR3 loop reads CASSDGTGGTQYF. The CDR3 nucleotides read TGTGCCAGCTCGGACGGGACGGGTGGGACCCAGTACTTC.

This chain connects TRBV6-5 to TRBJ2-5; tentatively, D is TRBD2 (6 bases). CDR1 is MNHEY, CDR2 SVGAGI, per germline. V lost 5 bases and J lost 5, with 12 bases in between. CDR3 length: 13 amino acids. This CDR3 reads CASSRGEVETQYF. The CDR3 DNA is TGTGCCAGCAGTCGCGGGGAGGTGGAGACCCAGTACTTC.

The gene calls are TRBV4-2 and TRBJ2-2; possibly TRBD1 for D (6 bases). Trimming shortened V by 0 bases and J by 0 bases, and 11 bases separated the two germline ends. The CDR3 is 17 residues long. Looked up from germline, CDR1 is LGHNA and CDR2 is YNFKEQ. The CDR3 loop is CASSQDSRTANTGELFF. The CDR3, as DNA: TGTGCCAGCAGCCAAGATTCTAGGACAGCGAACACCGGGGAGCTGTTTTTT.

This chain connects TRBV30 to TRBJ1-2; possibly TRBD1 for D (5 bases). Trimming cost V 1 base and J 4 bases, with 13 bases left between them. In germline, CDR1 is GTSNPN, CDR2 SVGIG (reference sequence). CDR3 length equals 14 residues. CDR3 DNA: TGTGCCTGGAGTGATGGCAGGAGGGGCTATGGCTACACCTTC. Encoded protein: CAWSDGRRGYGYTF.

J is TRBJ2-3 and V is TRBV7-9, with D possibly TRBD1 on 5 matching bases. V gave up 1 base and J gave up 4 bases, with 15 bases separating them. This CDR3 has 16 residues. The germline gives CDR1 SEHNR, CDR2 FQNEAQ (reference sequence). CDR3: CASSLGQGSLPDTQYF. DNA for the CDR3: TGTGCCAGCAGCTTAGGGCAGGGAAGTTTACCAGATACGCAGTATTTT.

The chain joins TRBV5-1 to TRBJ2-1; D is unclear. V lost 1 base and J lost 10, with 9 bases in between. The CDR3 loop spans 12 amino acids. CDR1 and CDR2 (germline): SGHRS, YFSETQ. CDR3 protein: CASSLSLQEQFF. The CDR3 DNA is TGCGCCAGCAGCTTGAGTCTGCAGGAGCAGTTCTTC.

This clone has more than one count but fewer than ten. The chain employs TRBV7-9 and TRBJ1-4, with D unresolved. This CDR3 is built from 12 residues. CDR1 is SEHNR, CDR2 FQNEAQ, per germline (reference sequence). Deletions cut 5 bases from V and 10 bases from J, with 11 bases between. CDR3 nucleotides: TGTGCCAGCAGCACCACGGGTGGAAAACTGTTTTTT. As protein: CASSTTGGKLFF.

As concerns this clone: Compared with germline, one end of the junction differs, possibly owing to a read error. This chain joins TRBV7-7 and TRBJ1-3; TRBD1 might be the D (6 bases). The CDR3 is 15 residues long. From germline, CDR1 is SSHAT and CDR2 FNYEAQ (reference sequence). CDR3 loop: CASSLAGASGNTIYF. CDR3 in DNA: TGTGCTAGCAGCTTAGCGGGGGCCTCTGGAAACACCATATATTTT.

J is TRBJ2-7 and V is TRBV5-4, with 11 positions matching TRBD1. CDR3 length: 14 residues. Looked up from germline, CDR1 is SGHNT and CDR2 is YYREEE (reference sequence). After removal of 4 bases from V and 4 bases from J, the junction contained 4 bases not matched to a gene. The CDR3 DNA follows: TGTGCCAGCAGCGTGGACAGGGGGCGATACGAGCAGTACTTC. Amino acids: CASSVDRGRYEQYF.

The genes are TRBV6-1 and TRBJ2-2, with TRBD1 identical over 9 bases. The CDR3 totals 17 residues. Looked up from germline, CDR1 is MNHNS and CDR2 is SASEGT. V was pared by 4 bases and J by 5 bases, with 11 bases of the junction left unmatched. The CDR3 sequence: CASSGTSGTGLTGELFF. The CDR3 region has the DNA TGTGCCAGCAGTGGAACTTCCGGGACAGGGTTGACCGGGGAGCTGTTTTTT.

This rearrangement joins TRBV7-2 to TRBJ1-4; TRBD1 matches at 9 bases. J was trimmed by 8 bases and V by 5 bases; bases with no gene match: 6. The CDR3 has 14 amino acids. Germline lookup yields CDR1 SGHTA and CDR2 FQGNSA. The CDR3 DNA is TGTGCCAGCAGCGCGGGACAGGGCCACGAAAAACTGTTTTTT. It is translated as CASSAGQGHEKLFF. Using reference TRBV7-2 and TRBJ1-4 for the parts outside the CDR3, the full variable domain is GAGVSQSPSNKVTEKGKDVELRCDPISGHTALYWYRQSLGQGLEFLIYFQGNSAPDKSGLPSDRFSAERTGGSVSTLTIQRTQQEDSAVYLCASSAGQGHEKLFFGSGTQLSVL.

The J gene is TRBJ1-2, the V gene TRBV5-6; maybe TRBD1 (5 bases). Looked up from germline, CDR1 is SGHDT and CDR2 is YYEEEE. Deletions cut 0 bases from V and 3 bases from J, with 18 bases between. The CDR3 totals 17 residues. CDR3: CASSLVDRLTAYYGYTF. CDR3 sequence (DNA): TGTGCCAGCAGCTTGGTAGATCGTCTGACAGCCTACTATGGCTACACCTTC.

The count of this clone is one. The chain uses TRBV2 and TRBJ1-2, with TRBD1 identical over 7 bases. Germline V gene data show CDR1 as SNHLY and CDR2 as FYNNEI. The J segment lost 4 bases and the V segment lost 3 bases, leaving 5 bases of the junction unmatched. The CDR3 totals 14 residues. CDR3 in amino acids: CASSDDRQGYGYTF. The CDR3 nucleotides are TGTGCCAGCAGTGATGACAGACAGGGCTATGGCTACACCTTC.

Details on this clone: This sample also contains other DNA sequences that code for the same CDR3. The rearrangement links TRBV30 to TRBJ1-3; D is unclear. The CDR3 is 11 residues long. V lost 2 bases and J lost 4, with 3 bases in between. Germline V gene sequence: CDR1 GTSNPN, CDR2 SVGIG (reference sequence). CDR3 region: CAWSRGNTIYF. In DNA form, the CDR3 reads TGTGCCTGGAGTCGGGGAAACACCATATATTTT. The whole variable domain, filled in from reference TRBV30 and TRBJ1-3, reads SQTIHQWPATLVQPVGSPLSLECTVEGTSNPNLYWYRQAAGRGLQLLFYSVGIGQISSEVPQNLSASRPQDRQFILSSKKLLLSDSGFYLCAWSRGNTIYFGEGSWLTVV.